The 7 T cell receptor beta chains given below trace back to one sample, sequenced in a study of shared clonotypes between healthy human individuals. Naive CD8 cells, CD45RO-negative and positively selected for CCR7, excluded terminally differentiated effector memory CD45RA+ cells. Some clones are missing from TCRdb's copy, which holds only in-frame ones; the method was immunoSEQ multiplex PCR. Here the sample spans 500,000 to 700,000 clones, approximately 95% being singletons. The sample consisted of naive CD8+ T cells sorted from blood. The receptors originated from a woman aged 25 to 45 in good health.

This chain uses TRBV28 with TRBJ1-2; D gene uncertain. The CDR3 loop spans 14 amino acids. The V and J ends lost 3 bases and 4 bases respectively, with 12 bases between them. Germline CDR1 is MDHEN and CDR2 is SYDVKM. The CDR3 sequence is CASSFERGAYGYTF. CDR3 bases: TGTGCCAGCAGTTTCGAGAGAGGAGCCTATGGCTACACCTTC.

The chain employs TRBV28 and TRBJ2-7, with D possibly being TRBD2 (6 bases). This CDR3 region has 16 residues. The V gene lost 7 bases and the J gene lost 3 bases, with 22 bases spanning the gap. In germline, CDR1 is MDHEN, CDR2 SYDVKM. CDR3 sequence (DNA): TGTGCCAGCATGACAAAAAGGGCTAGCGTGTTCTACGAGCAGTACTTC. Translation gives CASMTKRASVFYEQYF.

This rearrangement joins TRBV4-1 to TRBJ2-7; D possibly uses TRBD1 or TRBD2 (6 bases each). CDR1 MGHRA and CDR2 YSYEKL come from the germline V gene. The length of the CDR3 is 14 residues. V lost 4 bases, J lost 7 bases, and 17 bases lay in between. The CDR3 sequence is CASSPRDTRGEQYF. As DNA, the CDR3 is TGCGCCAGCAGCCCCCGGGACACCCGGGGGGAGCAGTACTTC.

The chain joins TRBV19 to TRBJ2-1; TRBD2 aligns across 11 bases. Per the germline V gene, CDR1 is LNHDA and CDR2 is SQIVND (reference sequence). This CDR3 is 16 amino acids long. Losses at the gene ends were 3 bases for V and 4 bases for J; bases not matched to a gene: 5. CDR3 coding DNA: TGTGCCAGTAGTATCCTAGCGGGAGGTGGTTACAATGAGCAGTTCTTC. It is translated as CASSILAGGGYNEQFF.

The chain recombines TRBV7-8 with TRBJ2-3; D gene ambiguous. The germline V and J ends were trimmed by 5 bases and 2 bases, with 17 bases remaining between them. Germline CDR1 reads SGHVS; CDR2 reads FQNEAQ. CDR3 length: 16 amino acids. CDR3 sequence (DNA): TGTGCCAGCAGCAACCCCCGGGCGGATAACACAGATACGCAGTATTTT. Translating it yields CASSNPRADNTDTQYF.

V is TRBV6-4 and J is TRBJ2-7, with 7 bases matching TRBD1. Losses at the gene ends were 6 bases for V and 6 bases for J; bases not matched to a gene: 14. The CDR3 is 15 residues long. CDR1 is MRHNA and CDR2 is SNTAGT in the germline V gene. The CDR3 protein is CASRRDRVDFCEQYF. CDR3 nucleotides: TGTGCCAGCAGGAGAGACAGGGTAGATTTTTGCGAGCAGTACTTC.

The chain couples TRBV11-2 to TRBJ2-2; no reliable D call. The CDR3 runs 13 residues. From germline, CDR1 is SGHAT and CDR2 FQNNGV. V was shortened by 0 bases and J by 6 bases, with 5 bases between the two germline ends. The CDR3 sequence is CASSLDPAGELFF. For the CDR3, the DNA is TGTGCCAGCAGCTTAGACCCGGCCGGGGAGCTGTTTTTT.